This T cell receptor beta chain is drawn from a study of technical replicates of blood from a handful of donors. The germline V gene has CDR1 SGHTS and CDR2 YDEGEE. The CDR3 is made up of 15 amino acids. V was trimmed by 4 bases and J by 4 bases, leaving 16 bases between them. Clones were sequenced by immunoSEQ multiplex PCR, and TCRdb holds only the in-frame ones, with some missing. The sample lists about 60,000 clones; around 87% were seen once. This receptor was identified in a human donor in good health. Some clones in this sample may be carry-over from other donors' samples. The rearrangement uses TRBV5-8 and TRBJ2-3, with D possibly TRBD2 on 6 matching bases. Sequencing was done on a sample of PBMCs. This CDR3 reads CASSDLPSGADTQYF. The CDR3 DNA follows: TGTGCCAGCAGCGACCTACCATCGGGGGCAGATACGCAGTATTTT.